This T cell receptor (beta chain) originates from a study of CD8 T cells in ankylosing spondylitis. Study-wide results and limits: The clones that were linked to disease were reported to be significantly enriched in matched synovial fluid samples from ankylosing spondylitis patients. Clones linked to disease, bearing a CD8+ phenotype, were relatively rare in peripheral blood. Before this, some motif variants had been reported in reactive arthritis synovial fluid and blood. Ankylosing spondylitis blood seemed to carry a telltale TCR beta motif made of roughly eight highly homologous variants.

Germline CDR1 is SNHLY and CDR2 is FYNNEI. V dropped 5 bases and J dropped 4; count of bases not matched to a gene: 2. The CDR3 covers 13 residues. TCRdb itself ran the 5' RACE reads through MiXCR, one entry per CDR3 protein. The table has 180,000 or so distinct CDR3 sequences, approximately 10% seen once. This clonotype came up many times. As yet, its antigen is unknown. This TCR was sampled from a male donor with ankylosing spondylitis or in good health (not recorded which). This sequence joins TRBV2 and TRBJ1-2; 9 nucleotides line up with TRBD1. Sequenced material: blood, either unsorted or a sorted T cell fraction (not recorded which). The CDR3 DNA reads as TGTGCCAGCAGTATGGACAGGGGCTATGGCTACACCTTC. It codes for CASSMDRGYGYTF.